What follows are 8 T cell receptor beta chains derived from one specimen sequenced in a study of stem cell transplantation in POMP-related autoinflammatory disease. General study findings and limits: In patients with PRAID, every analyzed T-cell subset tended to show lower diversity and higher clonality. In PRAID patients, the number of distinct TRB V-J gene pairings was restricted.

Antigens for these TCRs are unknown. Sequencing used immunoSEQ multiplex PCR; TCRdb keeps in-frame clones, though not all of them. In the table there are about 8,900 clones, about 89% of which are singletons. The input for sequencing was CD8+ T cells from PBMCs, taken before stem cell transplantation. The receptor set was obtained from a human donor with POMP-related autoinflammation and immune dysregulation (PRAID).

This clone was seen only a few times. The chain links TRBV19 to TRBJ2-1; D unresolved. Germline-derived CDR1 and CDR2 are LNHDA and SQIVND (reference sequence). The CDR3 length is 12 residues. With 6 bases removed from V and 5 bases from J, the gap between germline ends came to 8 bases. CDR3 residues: CASRADNNEQFF. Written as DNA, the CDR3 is TGTGCCAGTAGGGCAGATAACAATGAGCAGTTCTTC. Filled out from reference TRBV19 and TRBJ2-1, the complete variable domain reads DGGITQSPKYLFRKEGQNVTLSCEQNLNHDAMYWYRQDPGQGLRLIYYSQIVNDFQKGDIAEGYSVSREKKESFPLTVTSAQKNPTAFYLCASRADNNEQFFGPGTRLTVL.

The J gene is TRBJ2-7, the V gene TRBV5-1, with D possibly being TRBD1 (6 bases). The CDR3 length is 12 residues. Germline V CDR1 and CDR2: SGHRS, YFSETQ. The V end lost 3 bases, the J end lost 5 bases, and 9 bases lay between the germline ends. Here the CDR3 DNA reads TGCGCCAGCAGCTCTGGGGGCGACGAGCAGTACTTC. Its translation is CASSSGGDEQYF.

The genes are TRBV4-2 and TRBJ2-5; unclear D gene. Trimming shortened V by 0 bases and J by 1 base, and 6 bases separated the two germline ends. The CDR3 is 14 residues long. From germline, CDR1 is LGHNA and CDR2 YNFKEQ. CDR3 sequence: CASSQELGQETQYF. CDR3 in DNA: TGTGCCAGCAGCCAAGAGCTAGGCCAAGAGACCCAGTACTTC.

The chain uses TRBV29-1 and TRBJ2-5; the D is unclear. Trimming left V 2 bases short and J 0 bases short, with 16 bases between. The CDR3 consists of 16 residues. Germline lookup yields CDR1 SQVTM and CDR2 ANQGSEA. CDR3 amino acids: CSVEPVQQRYQETQYF. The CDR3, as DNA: TGCAGCGTTGAACCAGTCCAGCAAAGGTACCAAGAGACCCAGTACTTC.

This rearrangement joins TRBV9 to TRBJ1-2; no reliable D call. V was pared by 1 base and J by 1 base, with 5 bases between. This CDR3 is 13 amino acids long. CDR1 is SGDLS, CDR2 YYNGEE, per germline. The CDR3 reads CASSVTGNYGYTF. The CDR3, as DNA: TGTGCCAGCAGCGTAACTGGTAACTATGGCTACACCTTC.

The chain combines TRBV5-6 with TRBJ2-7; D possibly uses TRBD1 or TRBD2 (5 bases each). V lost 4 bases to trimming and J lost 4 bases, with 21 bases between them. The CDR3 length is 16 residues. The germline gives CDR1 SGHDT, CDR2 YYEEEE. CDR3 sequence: CASSRGPDISTYEQYF. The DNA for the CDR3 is TGTGCCAGCAGCCGCGGGCCGGACATTTCAACTTACGAGCAGTACTTC.

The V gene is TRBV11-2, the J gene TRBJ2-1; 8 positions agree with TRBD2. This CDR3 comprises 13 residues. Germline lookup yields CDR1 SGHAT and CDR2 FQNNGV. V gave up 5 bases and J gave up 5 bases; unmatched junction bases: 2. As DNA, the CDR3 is TGTGCCAGCAGCCACGGGGGGGACAATGAGCAGTTCTTC. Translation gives CASSHGGDNEQFF.

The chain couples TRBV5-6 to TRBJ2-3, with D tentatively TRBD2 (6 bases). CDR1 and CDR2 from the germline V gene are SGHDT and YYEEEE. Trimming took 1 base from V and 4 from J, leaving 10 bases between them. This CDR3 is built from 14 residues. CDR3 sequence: CASSLWGGADTQYF. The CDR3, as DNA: TGTGCCAGCAGCTTGTGGGGCGGGGCAGATACGCAGTATTTT.